This T cell receptor beta chain was sequenced for a study of T cell responses to AZD1222 COVID-19 vaccine. Study results and caveats: The number of AZD1222 recipients seropositive at baseline was only five or six.

The germline V gene has CDR1 WNHNN and CDR2 SYGVQD (reference sequence). V lost 6 bases to trimming and J lost 0 bases, with 8 bases between them. CDR3 length: 13 amino acids. Produced via immunoSEQ multiplex PCR; TCRdb's table is partial and in-frame only. The table includes about 110,000 clones, 80% to 90% detected once. Of note for this clone: Its antigen is not identified.

The chain couples TRBV10-1 to TRBJ2-5; no firm D call. This clonotype was sampled from an adult in good health. Specimen: peripheral blood, collected on day 0 of AZD1222 vaccination. CDR3 region: CASSPKYQETQYF. The CDR3 DNA reads as TGCGCCAGCAGCCCAAAGTACCAAGAGACCCAGTACTTC.